This T cell receptor (beta chain) was documented in a study of blood T cell repertoires in COVID-19. In the original processing: Reference gene primer amplification gave estimated nucleated cell counts. The data were produced by immunoSEQ multiplex PCR, yet TCRdb's version contains in-frame clones alone and is incomplete. That table furnishes V, J and clone size, whereas the DNA furnished D and trimming. Of over 250,000 clones listed, around 89% are singletons. CDR1 and CDR2 from the germline V gene are SGHVS and FQNEAQ. The CDR3 is 15 amino acids. V lost 4 bases to trimming and J lost 3 bases, with 15 bases between them.

The chain carries TRBV7-8 and TRBJ2-5; D call uncertain. The receptor was derived from a man aged 60-69 years who had recovered from COVID-19. Sample: peripheral blood. The CDR3, as DNA: TGTGCCAGCAGCTCCACGGAACTATCAAAAGAGACCCAGTACTTC. It yields the protein CASSSTELSKETQYF. The full variable domain, completed using reference TRBV7-8 and TRBJ2-5, is GAGVSQSPRYKVAKRGQDVALRCDPISGHVSLFWYQQALGQGPEFLTYFQNEAQLDKSGLPSDRFFAERPEGSVSTLKIQRTQQEDSAVYLCASSSTELSKETQYFGPGTRLLVL.